One and the same sample provided the 15 T cell receptor beta chains below, sequenced in a study of OX40 agonist ivuxolimab in advanced cancers. TCRdb's copy holds only in-frame clones and misses some; the assay was immunoSEQ multiplex PCR. The table shows about 24,000 clones, with approximately 89% occurring only once. The sequencing here drew on CD4+ or CD8+ T cells sorted from blood, taken in a trial of the OX40 agonist ivuxolimab. The receptor set was obtained from an adult with an advanced solid tumor such as melanoma, head and neck, liver or kidney cancer.

This clone was seen only once. The chain couples TRBV7-6 to TRBJ2-5; 8 nucleotides agree with TRBD2. Germline V CDR1 and CDR2: SGHVS, FNYEAQ. J was trimmed by 3 bases and V by 2 bases; bases with no gene match: 8. This CDR3 region has 16 residues. The CDR3 here is CASSLPAGGTKETQYF. The CDR3, as DNA: TGTGCCAGCAGCTTACCCGCGGGGGGAACGAAAGAGACCCAGTACTTC.

The gene calls are TRBV4-2 and TRBJ1-2, with D perhaps TRBD1 (6 bases). Per the germline V gene, CDR1 is LGHNA and CDR2 is YNFKEQ. CDR3 size: 16 residues. Trimming shortened V by 2 bases and J by 0 bases, and 13 bases separated the two germline ends. The CDR3 sequence is CASSQTRDIANYGYTF. DNA for the CDR3: TGTGCCAGCAGCCAAACCCGGGACATAGCTAACTATGGCTACACCTTC.

This clone was seen just once. The chain links TRBV6-6 to TRBJ2-1; D is perhaps TRBD2 (5 bases). V lost 0 bases, J lost 6 bases, and 15 bases lay in between. The V gene's germline CDR1 is MNHNY and CDR2 SVGAGI (reference sequence). The CDR3 covers 16 residues. In DNA, the CDR3 is TGTGCCAGCAGTTACTCGTTTATAGGGAGTGGCAATGAGCAGTTCTTC. Protein sequence: CASSYSFIGSGNEQFF.

The V gene is TRBV10-3, the J gene TRBJ2-1; TRBD2 aligns across 10 bases. Germline CDR1 is ENHRY and CDR2 is SYGVKD. The CDR3 runs to 15 residues. V shed 0 bases, J shed 4 bases, and the junction held 0 bases outside the gene matches. For the CDR3, the DNA is TGTGCCATCAGTGAGTCAGCGGGGGGGTACAATGAGCAGTTCTTC. This sequence encodes CAISESAGGYNEQFF.

The chain uses TRBV11-2 and TRBJ2-1; no reliable D call. The CDR3 is 17 amino acids. CDR1 SGHAT and CDR2 FQNNGV come from the germline V gene. Trimming removed 5 bases from V and 6 bases from J, with 23 bases in between. CDR3 sequence (DNA): TGTGCCAGCAGCACAAGAGAACCCGCCTTACCCCCCAATGAGCAGTTCTTC. It encodes CASSTREPALPPNEQFF.

The chain combines TRBV9 with TRBJ2-3, with 8 bases matching TRBD2. The length of the CDR3 is 16 residues. Per germline, CDR1 SGDLS and CDR2 YYNGEE. J lost 6 bases, V lost 4 bases, and 13 bases had no gene match. The CDR3 spells CASSPEGLVILDTQYF. The DNA for the CDR3 is TGTGCCAGCAGCCCAGAGGGACTAGTTATTTTGGATACGCAGTATTTT.

V usage is TRBV27 and J usage is TRBJ2-3; no reliable D call. Germline V lookup: CDR1 MNHEY, CDR2 SMNVEV (reference sequence). The CDR3 runs to 15 residues. The ends were cut back, 3 bases at V and 1 base at J, with 11 bases in the middle. The CDR3 here is CASSFNLAGTDTQYF. CDR3 DNA: TGTGCCAGCAGTTTTAATTTAGCAGGCACAGATACGCAGTATTTT.

The chain uses TRBV10-3 and TRBJ2-3; 10 positions match TRBD2. The CDR3 covers 15 residues. V shed 2 bases and J 3 bases; nucleotides not matched to a gene: 2. Germline CDR1 ENHRY, CDR2 SYGVKD. The CDR3: CAISELSGGTDTQYF. Written as DNA, the CDR3 is TGTGCCATCAGTGAGCTTAGCGGGGGGACAGATACGCAGTATTTT.

The chain joins TRBV6-6 to TRBJ2-7; D unclear. V lost 0 bases, J lost 1 base, and 4 bases lay in between. Germline CDR1 MNHNY, CDR2 SVGAGI (reference sequence). The CDR3 is 13 amino acids. The CDR3 spells CASSYSVSYEQYF. The CDR3 bases are TGTGCCAGCAGTTACTCGGTGTCCTACGAGCAGTACTTC.

This clone is judged medium-sized. The chain employs TRBV6-4 and TRBJ2-2; D call uncertain. Germline values: CDR1 MRHNA, CDR2 SNTAGT. The CDR3 covers 14 residues. The V gene lost 5 bases and the J gene lost 7 bases, with 14 bases spanning the gap. CDR3 loop: CASSRGFQIGELFF. The CDR3 bases are TGTGCCAGCAGTCGTGGCTTTCAGATCGGGGAGCTGTTTTTT.

J is TRBJ2-3 and V is TRBV7-8, with 16 bases lining up with TRBD2. Germline V gives CDR1 SGHVS, CDR2 FQNEAQ. The CDR3 contains 18 residues. After removal of 5 bases from V and 1 base from J, the junction contained 6 bases not matched to a gene. This CDR3 reads CASSQGLAGGLGTDTQYF. The CDR3 DNA sequence: TGTGCCAGCAGCCAGGGACTAGCGGGGGGGTTAGGCACAGATACGCAGTATTTT.

The rearrangement links TRBV21-1 to TRBJ2-7; the D call TRBD1 from the table was never checked on the DNA. TRBV21-1 is a listed pseudogene. The CDR3 is 12 amino acids. CDR3 loop: CASTCGLDEQYF. Here the CDR3 DNA reads TGTGCCAGCACATGTGGGCTCGACGAGCAGTACTTC.

This chain's CDR3 is CASSSPTLMRTEAFF. The CDR3 DNA sequence: TGTGCCAGCAGCAGCCCAACATTGATGAGGACTGAAGCTTTCTTT. The rearrangement links TRBV14 to TRBJ1-1, with D uncertain. The CDR3 contains 15 residues. V was clipped by 5 bases and J by 5 bases, with 18 bases between them. CDR1 is SGHDN and CDR2 is FVKESK in the germline V gene.

This rearrangement joins TRBV30 to TRBJ2-1; the match to TRBD2 covers 7 bases. Germline values: CDR1 GTSNPN, CDR2 SVGIG (reference sequence). V dropped 0 bases and J dropped 4; count of bases not matched to a gene: 6. This CDR3 region has 15 residues. This CDR3 is CAWSVGGNAYNEQFF. In nucleotides, the CDR3 is TGTGCCTGGAGTGTCGGGGGGAACGCTTACAATGAGCAGTTCTTC.

On this clone itself: Within the sample, other DNA sequences also encode this same CDR3. V usage is TRBV19 and J usage is TRBJ2-5; possible D gene TRBD2, 6 bases. The germline V gene has CDR1 LNHDA and CDR2 SQIVND (reference sequence). V lost 1 base, J lost 3 bases, and 12 bases lay in between. This CDR3 is 15 amino acids long. The CDR3 DNA sequence: TGTGCCAGTAGTATAGTTGGAGGGGCGAAAGAGACCCAGTACTTC. Its translation: CASSIVGGAKETQYF.